The 28 T cell receptor beta chains reported below all come from one sample, sequenced in a study of beta chain features in type 1 diabetes. Antigens for these TCRs are unknown. Sequenced material consisted of expressed TCRB transcripts (all of the isolated RNA was reverse transcribed). Measured with immunoSEQ multiplex PCR; TCRdb has only the in-frame clones, and not every one. The data contain over 150,000 clones, over 6% of them singletons. Study-level findings and limits: Shortening of TCRB CDR3s, moderate but significant, appeared in all four CD4+ subsets of Type 1 diabetes patients.

The material sequenced was central memory CD4+ T cells from blood. All receptors come from a man between 18 and 35 years old with type 1 diabetes.

The chain recombines TRBV30 with TRBJ2-5; 7 bases fit TRBD2. The V gene end was trimmed by 4 bases and the J gene end by 6 bases; junction bases not matched to a gene: 8. CDR1 GTSNPN and CDR2 SVGIG come from the germline V gene (reference sequence). The CDR3 extends over 13 amino acids. In DNA, the CDR3 is TGTGCCTGGACCAGCGGGATGCTACAGACCCAGTACTTC. Translated, it gives CAWTSGMLQTQYF.

This clone was detected a few times. The V gene is TRBV7-9, the J gene TRBJ2-5, with a tentative D call TRBD2 (5 bases). Germline V gene lookup returns CDR1 SEHNR and CDR2 FQNEAQ (reference sequence). Trimming took off 5 bases at V and 5 bases at J, with 18 bases between the two ends. The CDR3 sequence is 15 residues long. The CDR3 is CASSTRLARGETQYF. The CDR3 nucleotides are TGTGCCAGCAGCACGAGACTCGCCCGAGGGGAGACCCAGTACTTC.

This clone showed up just a few times. The gene calls are TRBV28 and TRBJ1-5, with 7 bases matching TRBD1. This CDR3 has 14 residues. V lost 7 bases to trimming and J lost 2 bases; unmatched junction nucleotides: 5. Germline V CDR1 and CDR2: MDHEN, SYDVKM. The CDR3 coding sequence is TGTGCCAGCAACAGGGGATTGGGCAATCAGCCCCAGCATTTT. Translation gives CASNRGLGNQPQHF. The full variable domain, in which reference TRBV28 and TRBJ1-5 provide the parts outside the CDR3, is DVKVTQSSRYLVKRTGEKVFLECVQDMDHENMFWYRQDPGLGLRLIYFSYDVKMKEKGDIPEGYSVSREKKERFSLILESASTNQTSMYLCASNRGLGNQPQHFGDGTRLSIL.

This rearrangement joins TRBV13 to TRBJ1-2; 7 bases match TRBD1. CDR1 is PRHDT, CDR2 FYEKMQ, per germline (reference sequence). The CDR3 sequence is 15 residues long. Unmatched junction bases numbered 7, after V lost 6 bases and J lost 0 bases. The CDR3 loop reads CASSRMGQTNYGYTF. The CDR3 DNA reads as TGTGCCAGCAGTCGAATGGGACAGACTAACTATGGCTACACCTTC.

The chain is built from TRBV19 and TRBJ2-1; D might be TRBD1 (6 bases). The germline V gene encodes CDR1 LNHDA and CDR2 SQIVND (reference sequence). This CDR3 has 13 residues. The V gene lost 5 bases and the J gene lost 8 bases, with 13 bases spanning the gap. The CDR3 nucleotides read TGTGCCAGTAGTGAGACGGGACATTATGAGCAGTTCTTC. It is translated as CASSETGHYEQFF.

The chain employs TRBV30 and TRBJ2-3, with 7 bases aligning to TRBD2. The CDR3 length is 14 residues. J gave up 4 bases and V 4 bases, and 8 bases lay outside the gene matches. Looked up from germline, CDR1 is GTSNPN and CDR2 is SVGIG (reference sequence). The DNA for the CDR3 is TGTGCCTGGAATAACAGAACTAGCGCAGATACGCAGTATTTT. It specifies CAWNNRTSADTQYF.

The chain couples TRBV28 to TRBJ2-7; 7 bases align to TRBD1. V lost 10 bases to trimming and J lost 2 bases; unmatched junction nucleotides: 8. There are 13 residues in the CDR3. CDR1 is MDHEN and CDR2 is SYDVKM in the germline V gene. The CDR3 coding sequence is TGTGCCATCTTACGGACAGGTACCTACGAGCAGTACTTC. This encodes CAILRTGTYEQYF.

This chain joins TRBV18 and TRBJ2-2, with D perhaps matching TRBD1 (5 bases). The germline V gene has CDR1 KGHSH and CDR2 LQKENI. V was pared by 2 bases and J by 2 bases, with 12 bases between. The CDR3 contains 16 residues. CDR3 DNA: TGTGCCAGCTCACCATCGGCAGGGATCAACACCGGGGAGCTGTTTTTT. It encodes CASSPSAGINTGELFF.

This clone was recorded at least ten times. The chain combines TRBV7-9 with TRBJ2-7; TRBD2 agrees at 8 bases. V was clipped by 5 bases and J by 2 bases; unmatched bases: 5. The germline CDR1 and CDR2 sequences are SEHNR and FQNEAQ (reference sequence). The CDR3 is 14 amino acids. CDR3 sequence reads: CASSPTSATYEQYF. In nucleotides, the CDR3 is TGTGCCAGCAGCCCGACTAGCGCTACCTACGAGCAGTACTTC.

This clone was observed a few times. The rearrangement joins TRBV30 to TRBJ1-2, with TRBD1 matching 8 bases. The V gene end was trimmed by 2 bases and the J gene end by 4 bases; junction bases not matched to a gene: 9. Germline CDR1 reads GTSNPN; CDR2 reads SVGIG (reference sequence). The CDR3 totals 15 residues. The CDR3 nucleotides read TGTGCCTGGAGTAGGGGGACAGGAGGCGGCTATGGCTACACCTTC. It yields the protein CAWSRGTGGGYGYTF.

CDR3 sequence: CASSLPLKDRGGYQETQYF. CDR3 DNA sequence: TGTGCCAGCAGTTTACCCCTTAAAGACAGGGGGGGATACCAAGAGACCCAGTACTTC. The chain is built from TRBV28 and TRBJ2-5; 9 nucleotides line up with TRBD1. CDR1 and CDR2 (germline): MDHEN, SYDVKM. The CDR3 contains 19 residues. V trimming: 2 bases; J trimming: 0 bases; junction bases outside the gene matches: 13.

The chain couples TRBV6-6 to TRBJ1-1, with D possibly being TRBD1 (5 bases). The length of the CDR3 is 13 residues. In germline, CDR1 is MNHNY, CDR2 SVGAGI (reference sequence). V gave up 5 bases and J gave up 5 bases, with 12 bases separating them. CDR3 DNA: TGTGCCAGCAGTCCAAATGGGGGGACTGAAGCTTTCTTT. This translates into CASSPNGGTEAFF.

This clone has just a few counts. The V and J genes are TRBV10-3 and TRBJ2-7, with TRBD2 matching 9 bases. The V gene's germline CDR1 is ENHRY and CDR2 SYGVKD. The CDR3 is 16 residues long. V was clipped by 6 bases and J by 2 bases; unmatched bases: 11. The CDR3 sequence: CAISRGSGRPPYEQYF. The CDR3 DNA sequence: TGTGCCATCAGCCGAGGTAGCGGGAGACCTCCCTACGAGCAGTACTTC.

This clone appeared a few times. The chain carries TRBV7-9 and TRBJ2-3; the D gene is possibly TRBD2 (6 bases). The CDR3 consists of 16 residues. V was trimmed by 5 bases and J by 3 bases, leaving 18 bases between them. Germline V lookup: CDR1 SEHNR, CDR2 FQNEAQ (reference sequence). CDR3 in DNA: TGTGCCAGCAGCCGTGGACGGGGGAGTGGGACAGATACGCAGTATTTT. The encoded protein is CASSRGRGSGTDTQYF.

This chain links TRBV28 with TRBJ2-3; 8 bases agree with TRBD2. Germline V gives CDR1 MDHEN, CDR2 SYDVKM. The V gene end was trimmed by 5 bases and the J gene end by 1 base; junction bases not matched to a gene: 14. The CDR3 length is 18 residues. CDR3 DNA sequence: TGTGCCAGCAGTCCCCCCCCCGGGGCGGGGGGCCGCACAGATACGCAGTATTTT. Amino acids: CASSPPPGAGGRTDTQYF.

This chain joins TRBV20-1 and TRBJ1-2; 8 positions agree with TRBD1. V lost 6 bases to trimming and J lost 13 bases; unmatched junction nucleotides: 7. CDR3 size: 10 residues. Germline loops: CDR1 DFQATT, CDR2 SNEGSKA (reference sequence). The CDR3 coding sequence is TGCAGTGCGGGACAGGTCGCTACCACCTTC. Amino acids: CSAGQVATTF.

The chain recombines TRBV6-5 with TRBJ2-5, with 11 bases lining up with TRBD1. With V trimmed by 10 bases and J by 5 bases, 9 bases remained unmatched. The CDR3 loop spans 14 amino acids. Germline V lookup: CDR1 MNHEY, CDR2 SVGAGI. CDR3 loop: CATHRTGGVETQYF. DNA of the CDR3: TGTGCCACGCATAGGACAGGGGGCGTGGAGACCCAGTACTTC.

The CDR3 loop is CASSQTSGRLEKQFF. Here the CDR3 DNA reads TGTGCCAGCTCACAGACTAGCGGGAGGCTCGAGAAGCAGTTCTTC. The chain carries TRBV18 and TRBJ2-1; 13 bases are a match to TRBD2. CDR3 size: 15 residues. V shed 4 bases and J 11 bases; nucleotides not matched to a gene: 8. Looked up from germline, CDR1 is KGHSH and CDR2 is LQKENI.

The chain uses TRBV7-2 and TRBJ2-7; the match to TRBD1 covers 7 bases. J was trimmed by 0 bases and V by 1 base; bases with no gene match: 6. Germline V CDR1 and CDR2: SGHTA, FQGNSA. The CDR3 length is 16 residues. The CDR3 coding sequence is TGTGCCAGCAGCTTAGTGCAGGGGGACGGCTCCTACGAGCAGTACTTC. It encodes CASSLVQGDGSYEQYF.

This clone was detected many times. The chain uses TRBV19 and TRBJ2-4; TRBD1 aligns across 10 bases. J gave up 8 bases and V 6 bases, and 4 bases lay outside the gene matches. CDR1 and CDR2 (germline): LNHDA, SQIVND (reference sequence). The CDR3 loop spans 13 amino acids. In nucleotides, the CDR3 is TGTGCCAGTAGAGGACAGGGGGAGGACATTCAGTACTTC. It specifies CASRGQGEDIQYF.

The chain employs TRBV29-1 and TRBJ2-5, with 10 nucleotides matching TRBD1. Germline-derived CDR1 and CDR2 are SQVTM and ANQGSEA. The CDR3 has 13 amino acids. V dropped 3 bases and J dropped 5; count of bases not matched to a gene: 3. CDR3 sequence reads: CSVDPDRGETQYF. CDR3 in DNA: TGCAGCGTTGATCCGGACAGGGGGGAGACCCAGTACTTC. Combining the CDR3 with reference TRBV29-1 and TRBJ2-5 gives the whole variable domain SAVISQKPSRDICQRGTSLTIQCQVDSQVTMMFWYRQQPGQSLTLIATANQGSEATYESGFVIDKFPISRPNLTFSTLTVSNMSPEDSSIYLCSVDPDRGETQYFGPGTRLLVL.

V usage is TRBV27 and J usage is TRBJ1-2, with D tentatively TRBD1 (5 bases). V lost 9 bases to trimming and J lost 4 bases, with 9 bases between them. The V gene's germline CDR1 is MNHEY and CDR2 SMNVEV (reference sequence). This CDR3 contains 11 residues. The DNA for the CDR3 is TGTGCCAGACAGGATCTCTATGGCTACACCTTC. Residues: CARQDLYGYTF.

Remarks on this clone: The sample has other DNA sequences that encode this CDR3 too. J is TRBJ2-5 and V is TRBV20-1; no clear D gene. This CDR3 comprises 10 residues. The germline gives CDR1 DFQATT, CDR2 SNEGSKA (reference sequence). V was clipped by 4 bases and J by 5 bases, with 5 bases between them. The CDR3 protein is CSAKAETQYF. CDR3 in DNA: TGCAGTGCTAAAGCGGAGACCCAGTACTTC.

V and J are TRBV27 and TRBJ2-7, with TRBD2 as a possible D gene (6 bases). V was clipped by 6 bases and J by 5 bases, with 14 bases between them. This CDR3 has 13 amino acids. Germline V lookup: CDR1 MNHEY, CDR2 SMNVEV (reference sequence). Written as DNA, the CDR3 is TGTGCCAGCAGGTTCTCTGGAGGGAACGAGCAGTACTTC. This sequence encodes CASRFSGGNEQYF.

This clone has at least ten counts. The genes are TRBV9 and TRBJ2-5; TRBD1 is a possible D gene (5 bases). The CDR3 is 14 amino acids. Per the germline V gene, CDR1 is SGDLS and CDR2 is YYNGEE. Trimming took off 7 bases at V and 2 bases at J, with 15 bases between the two ends. The CDR3 DNA sequence: TGTGCCAGCGCGCCGCACGACAGTCAAGAGACCCAGTACTTC. It specifies CASAPHDSQETQYF.

J is TRBJ1-2 and V is TRBV7-2; 9 positions match TRBD1. Germline V lookup: CDR1 SGHTA, CDR2 FQGNSA. V shed 3 bases and J 7 bases; nucleotides not matched to a gene: 6. This CDR3 is built from 14 residues. In nucleotides, the CDR3 is TGTGCCAGCAGCTTCCGGGACAGGGATCTTGGCTACACCTTC. The encoded protein is CASSFRDRDLGYTF. The variable domain in full, completed from reference TRBV7-2 and TRBJ1-2, reads GAGVSQSPSNKVTEKGKDVELRCDPISGHTALYWYRQSLGQGLEFLIYFQGNSAPDKSGLPSDRFSAERTGGSVSTLTIQRTQQEDSAVYLCASSFRDRDLGYTFGSGTRLTVV.

This clone was observed at least ten times. The rearrangement joins TRBV5-6 to TRBJ2-3, with 7 bases identical to TRBD1. This CDR3 has 15 residues. The V segment lost 4 bases and the J segment 0 bases; nucleotides outside the gene matches: 5. The germline gives CDR1 SGHDT, CDR2 YYEEEE. This chain's CDR3 is CASSRPTGSTDTQYF. As DNA, the CDR3 is TGTGCCAGCAGCCGTCCGACAGGGAGCACAGATACGCAGTATTTT. The variable domain in full, with the rest retrieved from reference TRBV5-6 and TRBJ2-3, is DAGVTQSPTHLIKTRGQQVTLRCSPKSGHDTVSWYQQALGQGPQFIFQYYEEEERQRGNFPDRFSGHQFPNYSSELNVNALLLGDSALYLCASSRPTGSTDTQYFGPGTRLTVL.

The genes are TRBV7-2 and TRBJ1-1, with a weak D call TRBD1 (6 bases). V lost 1 base and J 1 base, leaving 7 bases between the germline ends. This CDR3 has 14 amino acids. Germline lookup yields CDR1 SGHTA and CDR2 FQGNSA. The CDR3: CASSLGTANTEAFF. CDR3 nucleotide sequence: TGTGCCAGCAGCTTAGGGACAGCGAACACTGAAGCTTTCTTT.